This T cell receptor beta chain came from a study of CXCR3-negative and CXCR3-positive naive CD8 T cells. The study made its TRB cDNA libraries by 5' RACE, adding UMI labels. From the 5' RACE reads, TCRdb lists one entry per CDR3 protein and no DNA. The sample has 70,000 to 95,000 distinct CDR3 sequences, and its top ten clones hold over 1.5%. This CDR3 contains 16 residues. Germline CDR1 and CDR2: SNHLY and FYNNEI. This receptor was taken from a human donor in good health. Some clones in this sample may be carry-over from other donors' samples. Sequencing was performed on naive CXCR3- CD8+ T cells from blood. Subset in this sample: CD45RO-CCR7+CD27+CD95- naive CD8+ T cells lacking CXCR3 (TNR3-). V usage is TRBV2 and J usage is TRBJ2-7; TCRdb's D call of TRBD1 is untestable without DNA. The chain's CDR3 is CASSAADRGYSYEQYF. The variable domain in full, with the rest retrieved from reference TRBV2 and TRBJ2-7, is EPEVTQTPSHQVTQMGQEVILRCVPISNHLYFYWYRQILGQKVEFLVSFYNNEISEKSEIFDDQFSVERPDGSNFTLKIRSTKLEDSAMYFCASSAADRGYSYEQYFGPGTRLTVT.